The 15 T cell receptor beta chains in this list originate from one sample, sequenced in a study of control samples from healthy donors and cancer patients (TCRdb year 2020). Receptor libraries were prepared by the immunoSEQ multiplex PCR assay. TCRdb holds this immuneACCESS table with in-frame rearrangements only. Some clones are missing; in checked studies, unresolved V genes explain under half, and the rest has no known cause. Present in this sample are tens of thousands of clones, 65% to 85% of which were seen just once. In total, the top ten clones hold 20% to 25% of the sample. The sequenced sample consisted of PBMCs. Receptors originate from a woman aged 55-69 years with lung cancer.

This sequence joins TRBV7-2 and TRBJ1-1; D remains unclear. The germline gives CDR1 SGHTA, CDR2 FQGNSA. V was cut by 0 bases and J by 8 bases, with 7 bases left in between. The CDR3 has 12 amino acids. The DNA of the CDR3 is TGTGCCAGCAGCTTAGCCGGCATGGAAGCTTTCTTT. This gives the protein CASSLAGMEAFF.

The chain combines TRBV15 with TRBJ2-3, with D unclear. The CDR3 is 14 amino acids. CDR1 and CDR2 from the germline V gene are LNHNV and YYDKDF (reference sequence). Trimming removed 0 bases at V and 2 bases at J, with 6 bases between. CDR3 sequence: CATSRDQATDTQYF. CDR3 DNA sequence: TGTGCCACCAGCAGAGATCAGGCCACAGATACGCAGTATTTT.

The chain couples TRBV5-4 to TRBJ2-1; D may correspond to TRBD1 or TRBD2 (5 bases each). The CDR3 extends over 15 amino acids. V was shortened by 5 bases and J by 2 bases, with 14 bases between the two germline ends. CDR1 and CDR2 (germline): SGHNT, YYREEE (reference sequence). CDR3 DNA: TGTGCCAGCAGATCTCAGGGAGCCCCCTACAATGAGCAGTTCTTC. This translates into CASRSQGAPYNEQFF.

As DNA, the CDR3 is TGTGCCAGCAGCTTGGGGTTACAGGGGTATGGCTACACCTTC. Protein product: CASSLGLQGYGYTF. The V gene is TRBV7-9, the J gene TRBJ1-2, with TRBD1 identical over 7 bases. Unmatched junction bases numbered 6, after V lost 3 bases and J lost 5 bases. CDR1 is SEHNR and CDR2 is FQNEAQ in the germline V gene (reference sequence). The CDR3 has 14 residues.

The chain links TRBV6-6 to TRBJ1-2; 10 positions match TRBD1. The CDR3 is 11 residues long. V gave up 8 bases and J gave up 7 bases; unmatched junction bases: 1. CDR1 MNHNY and CDR2 SVGAGI come from the germline V gene (reference sequence). CDR3 coding DNA: TGTGCCAGCGGACAGGGGGTTGGCTACACCTTC. Its protein is CASGQGVGYTF.

The chain joins TRBV7-8 to TRBJ1-2; TRBD1 might be the D (5 bases). With 0 bases removed from V and 4 bases from J, the gap between germline ends came to 12 bases. This CDR3 region has 15 residues. Germline values: CDR1 SGHVS, CDR2 FQNEAQ. DNA of the CDR3: TGTGCCAGCAGCTTAGCCACCTACGGGGGCTATGGCTACACCTTC. This codes for CASSLATYGGYGYTF.

V gene TRBV10-3 combines with J gene TRBJ2-1; 9 nucleotides align to TRBD2. The germline CDR1 and CDR2 sequences are ENHRY and SYGVKD. The CDR3 consists of 16 residues. The ends lost 3 bases at V and 5 bases at J; junction bases unmatched: 8. The CDR3 sequence: CAISESVAGDDNEQFF. The DNA of the CDR3 is TGTGCCATCAGTGAATCGGTAGCGGGGGATGACAATGAGCAGTTCTTC.

The CDR3 loop reads CASSPGIGDQPQHF. CDR3 nucleotides: TGTGCCAGCTCACCAGGAATTGGCGATCAGCCCCAGCATTTT. V usage is TRBV18 and J usage is TRBJ1-5; D gene ambiguous. The CDR3 consists of 14 residues. Trimming cost V 2 bases and J 5 bases, with 10 bases left between them. Looked up from germline, CDR1 is KGHSH and CDR2 is LQKENI. The variable domain in full, completed from reference TRBV18 and TRBJ1-5, reads NAGVMQNPRHLVRRRGQEARLRCSPMKGHSHVYWYRQLPEEGLKFMVYLQKENIIDESGMPKERFSAEFPKEGPSILRIQQVVRGDSAAYFCASSPGIGDQPQHFGDGTRLSIL.

The rearrangement links TRBV5-1 to TRBJ2-3; 10 bases match TRBD2. The CDR3 spans 15 residues. Germline V lookup: CDR1 SGHRS, CDR2 YFSETQ. V dropped 5 bases and J dropped 2; count of bases not matched to a gene: 5. The CDR3 protein is CASRDGTSVTDTQYF. The CDR3 region has the DNA TGCGCCAGCAGGGACGGGACTAGCGTCACAGATACGCAGTATTTT. Together with reference TRBV5-1 and TRBJ2-3, the CDR3 gives the full variable domain: KAGVTQTPRYLIKTRGQQVTLSCSPISGHRSVSWYQQTPGQGLQFLFEYFSETQRNKGNFPGRFSGRQFSNSRSEMNVSTLELGDSALYLCASRDGTSVTDTQYFGPGTRLTVL.

V usage is TRBV2 and J usage is TRBJ2-7; 11 bases match TRBD2. The CDR3 runs 16 residues. Trimming took 7 bases from V and 6 from J; bases not matched to a gene: 14. Germline-derived CDR1 and CDR2 are SNHLY and FYNNEI. For the CDR3, the DNA is TGTGCCAGCATTCTACCTTATAGCGGGGGGGCCGCCGAGCAGTACTTC. It encodes CASILPYSGGAAEQYF.

V and J are TRBV5-1 and TRBJ2-5, with 7 bases that match TRBD2. The CDR3 runs to 15 residues. The germline V gene has CDR1 SGHRS and CDR2 YFSETQ. V was clipped by 0 bases and J by 10 bases; unmatched bases: 12. The CDR3 sequence: CASSLDGRLEANQYF. CDR3 coding DNA: TGCGCCAGCAGCTTGGACGGGAGGCTAGAAGCGAACCAGTACTTC.

The V gene is TRBV6-5, the J gene TRBJ2-4; D remains ambiguous. There are 11 residues in the CDR3. Germline V gene data show CDR1 as MNHEY and CDR2 as SVGAGI. Trimming cost V 6 bases and J 9 bases, with 9 bases left between them. The DNA for the CDR3 is TGTGCCAGCAGGTTATCGGGCATTCAGTACTTC. This gives the protein CASRLSGIQYF.

The V gene is TRBV11-2, the J gene TRBJ2-7; possible D gene TRBD2, 6 bases. The CDR3 is 12 amino acids. The V and J ends lost 3 bases and 3 bases respectively, with 6 bases between them. Germline V gene data show CDR1 as SGHAT and CDR2 as FQNNGV. Written as DNA, the CDR3 is TGTGCCAGCAGCTTGGGACTCTACGAGCAGTACTTC. Residues: CASSLGLYEQYF.

The rearrangement links TRBV19 to TRBJ1-5; possible D gene TRBD1, 5 bases. Germline assignment: CDR1 LNHDA and CDR2 SQIVND (reference sequence). Between the trimmed V and J ends, which lost 0 bases and 8 bases, there was a span of 8 bases. This CDR3 is 13 amino acids long. The CDR3 coding sequence is TGTGCCAGTAGTATAGATCGAGGGGAGCCCCAGCATTTT. Amino acid sequence: CASSIDRGEPQHF.

This clone has only a few counts. The rearrangement joins TRBV7-9 to TRBJ1-2, with TRBD1 matching 7 bases. V was clipped by 8 bases and J by 6 bases; unmatched bases: 3. The CDR3 length is 11 residues. In germline, CDR1 is SEHNR, CDR2 FQNEAQ (reference sequence). Here the CDR3 reads CASGQVHGYTF. The DNA of the CDR3 is TGTGCCAGCGGACAGGTACATGGCTACACCTTC.